Following are 8 T cell receptor beta chains from one sample sequenced in a study of identical twins. TCRdb re-called the 5' RACE reads with MiXCR, one entry per CDR3 protein. The sample has about 190,000 distinct CDR3 sequences; 15% are singletons. The same data also contributed to another study, on T cells expressing NK-cell markers.

Material: CD8+ T cells sorted from blood. Receptors originate from a woman between 18 and 30 years old in good health.

Many counts were recorded for this clonotype. The chain joins TRBV12-3 or TRBV12-4 to TRBJ1-2, with D unresolved. The CDR3 loop spans 13 amino acids. V was clipped by 3 bases and J by 3 bases, with 8 bases between them. The CDR3 region is CASSLRRDYGYTF. The CDR3 DNA sequence: TGTGCCAGCAGTTTGCGACGGGACTATGGCTACACCTTC.

Ten or more counts support this clonotype. The chain links TRBV29-1 to TRBJ1-2; possible D gene TRBD1, 5 bases. The germline gives CDR1 SQVTM, CDR2 ANQGSEA. Trimming took off 4 bases at V and 9 bases at J, with 15 bases between the two ends. CDR3 length equals 12 residues. DNA of the CDR3: TGCAGCGTTGTAGGGGACGATGCCAGCTACACCTTC. Residues: CSVVGDDASYTF.

This clonotype was observed a handful of times. The rearrangement joins TRBV2 to TRBJ1-1; D uncertain. CDR1 is SNHLY and CDR2 is FYNNEI in the germline V gene. The V end was cut by 6 bases, the J end by 5 bases, with 7 bases between. The CDR3 totals 11 residues. The CDR3 loop reads CASRVYTEAFF. CDR3 nucleotides: TGTGCCAGCAGGGTATATACTGAAGCTTTCTTT.

The J gene is TRBJ2-7, the V gene TRBV7-6; 7 positions agree with TRBD2. There are 14 residues in the CDR3. The V segment lost 5 bases and the J segment 3 bases; nucleotides outside the gene matches: 7. The V gene's germline CDR1 is SGHVS and CDR2 FNYEAQ. The CDR3 sequence: CASSPLADYYEQYF. Written as DNA, the CDR3 is TGTGCCAGCAGCCCCCTAGCGGATTACTACGAGCAGTACTTC.

The chain joins TRBV12-3 or TRBV12-4 to TRBJ2-7; no reliable D call. The CDR3 length is 15 residues. Trimming left V 0 bases short and J 1 base short, with 10 bases between. CDR3 loop: CASSLARGSSYEQYF. DNA for the CDR3: TGTGCCAGCAGTTTAGCGAGAGGCTCTTCCTACGAGCAGTACTTC.

This clonotype was detected a few times. The chain is built from TRBV19 and TRBJ2-3; D might be TRBD1 (6 bases). The germline CDR1 and CDR2 sequences are LNHDA and SQIVND (reference sequence). This CDR3 is built from 14 residues. The ends were cut back, 4 bases at V and 4 bases at J, with 12 bases in the middle. The CDR3 DNA follows: TGTGCCAGTAGTAGCTACAGGGAATCAGATACGCAGTATTTT. Protein sequence: CASSSYRESDTQYF.

This clonotype was seen a few times. Written as DNA, the CDR3 is TGTGCCAGCACCAATGGACTGACCGTGAGGGACGAGCAGTACTTC. Its protein product is CASTNGLTVRDEQYF. The V call is TRBV7-9, the J call TRBJ2-7, with a weak D call TRBD2 (5 bases). Germline assignment: CDR1 SEHNR and CDR2 FQNEAQ (reference sequence). With 7 bases removed from V and 5 bases from J, the gap between germline ends came to 21 bases. CDR3 length: 15 amino acids.

In its sample, this clonotype was seen a few times. This chain links TRBV5-4 with TRBJ2-2; tentative D call: TRBD2 (5 bases). The V end lost 4 bases, the J end lost 5 bases, and 9 bases lay between the germline ends. The CDR3 extends over 13 amino acids. Germline CDR1 is SGHNT and CDR2 is YYREEE (reference sequence). This chain's CDR3 is CASSQTGTGELFF. The CDR3 nucleotides read TGTGCCAGCAGCCAGACGGGAACCGGGGAGCTGTTTTTT. Using reference TRBV5-4 and TRBJ2-2 for the parts outside the CDR3, the full variable domain is ETGVTQSPTHLIKTRGQQVTLRCSSQSGHNTVSWYQQALGQGPQFIFQYYREEENGRGNFPPRFSGLQFPNYSSELNVNALELDDSALYLCASSQTGTGELFFGEGSRLTVL.